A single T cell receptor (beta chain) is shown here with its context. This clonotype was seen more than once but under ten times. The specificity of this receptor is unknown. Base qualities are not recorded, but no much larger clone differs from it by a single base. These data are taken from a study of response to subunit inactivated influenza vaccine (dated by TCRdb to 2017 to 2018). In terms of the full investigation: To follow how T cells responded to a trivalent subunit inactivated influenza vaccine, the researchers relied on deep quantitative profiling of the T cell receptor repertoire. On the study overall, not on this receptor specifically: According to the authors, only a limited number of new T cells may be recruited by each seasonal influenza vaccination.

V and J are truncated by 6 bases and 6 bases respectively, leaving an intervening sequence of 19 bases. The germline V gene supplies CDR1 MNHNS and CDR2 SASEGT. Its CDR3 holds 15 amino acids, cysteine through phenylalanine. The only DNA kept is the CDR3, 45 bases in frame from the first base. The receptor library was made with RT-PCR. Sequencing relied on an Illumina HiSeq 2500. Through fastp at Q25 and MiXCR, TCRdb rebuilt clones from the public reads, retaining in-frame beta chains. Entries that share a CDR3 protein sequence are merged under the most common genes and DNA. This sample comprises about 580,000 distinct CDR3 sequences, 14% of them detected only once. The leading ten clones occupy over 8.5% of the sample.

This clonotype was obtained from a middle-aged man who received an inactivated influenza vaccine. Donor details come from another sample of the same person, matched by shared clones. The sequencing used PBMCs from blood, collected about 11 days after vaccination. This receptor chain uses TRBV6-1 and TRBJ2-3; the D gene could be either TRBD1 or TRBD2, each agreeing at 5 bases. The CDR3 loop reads CASSPLIGAGDTQYF. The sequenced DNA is TGTGCCAGCAGCCCCCTGATCGGGGCCGGGGATACGCAGTATTTT.